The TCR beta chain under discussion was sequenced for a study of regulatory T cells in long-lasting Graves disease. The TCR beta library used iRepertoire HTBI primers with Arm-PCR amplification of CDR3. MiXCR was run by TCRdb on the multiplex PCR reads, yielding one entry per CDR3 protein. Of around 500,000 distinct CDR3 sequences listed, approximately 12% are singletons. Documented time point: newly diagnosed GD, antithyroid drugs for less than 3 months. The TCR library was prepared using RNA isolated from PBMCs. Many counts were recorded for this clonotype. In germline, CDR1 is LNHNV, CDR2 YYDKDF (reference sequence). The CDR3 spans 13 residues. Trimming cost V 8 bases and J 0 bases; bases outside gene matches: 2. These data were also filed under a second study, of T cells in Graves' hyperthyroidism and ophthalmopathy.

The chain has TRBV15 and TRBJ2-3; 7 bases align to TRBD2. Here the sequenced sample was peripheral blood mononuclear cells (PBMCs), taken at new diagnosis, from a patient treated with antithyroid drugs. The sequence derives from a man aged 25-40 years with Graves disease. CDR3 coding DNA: TGTGCCACCGGAGCGGGAAGCACAGATACGCAGTATTTT. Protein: CATGAGSTDTQYF.